What follows describes a single T cell receptor (beta chain). As yet, its antigen is unknown. All donors qualified as healthy HIV-negative adults and had experienced no recent acute infections or vaccinations. Genomic DNA (from each subset) was split evenly across several immunoSEQ plates. TCRdb keeps only in-frame clones here, not all; method: immunoSEQ multiplex PCR. Altogether under 850,000 clones are present, roughly 72% being singletons, with the ten largest covering about 1.8%. V dropped 0 bases and J dropped 1 base, with 7 bases sitting between them. CDR3 length equals 15 residues. Germline CDR1 reads MNHNY; CDR2 reads SVGAGI (reference sequence). This sample was included in a study of shared clonotypes between healthy human individuals. Study results and limitations: Read depth was anticipated to influence clonotype sharing among donors. Rarefaction showed sorted-subset sequencing was incomplete despite large depth.

The chain carries TRBV6-6 and TRBJ1-5; D remains ambiguous. Sequencing was carried out using memory CD4+ T cells sorted from blood. This sample's subset: CD45RA-negative fraction. The source of this sequence is a woman aged 25 to 39 in good health. The CDR3 DNA reads TGTGCCAGCAGTTACTCCTCGGGAAGCAATCAGCCCCAGCATTTT. Translating it yields CASSYSSGSNQPQHF.